This passage covers 16 T cell receptor beta chains from one sample sequenced in a study of T cells after yellow fever vaccination. In TCRdb, the 5' RACE reads were re-called with MiXCR into one record per CDR3 protein. The data show roughly 260,000 distinct CDR3 sequences, 10% to 15% seen once. The sequenced sample was CD4+ T cells sorted from PBMCs, obtained 45 days after the yellow fever booster vaccination. All receptors derive from a man aged 25-45 years who received the YFV17D yellow fever vaccine.

The chain carries TRBV7-2 and TRBJ2-3, with D perhaps TRBD1 or TRBD2 (5 bases each). CDR1 and CDR2 from the germline V gene are SGHTA and FQGNSA. V was trimmed by 5 bases and J by 10 bases, leaving 13 bases between them. The CDR3 totals 12 residues. CDR3 sequence: CASSPTGLPQYF. The CDR3 region has the DNA TGTGCCAGCAGCCCCACGGGGCTCCCGCAGTATTTT.

This clonotype was seen a few times. The chain carries TRBV7-8 and TRBJ2-1; D perhaps matches TRBD2 (5 bases). The CDR3 has 18 residues. Germline lookup yields CDR1 SGHVS and CDR2 FQNEAQ. V lost 3 bases and J 4 bases, leaving 22 bases between the germline ends. The CDR3 loop reads CASSLVRGPSIGYNEQFF. The CDR3 DNA reads TGTGCCAGCAGCTTGGTCCGAGGGCCTTCGATAGGTTACAATGAGCAGTTCTTC.

This rearrangement joins TRBV6-2 or TRBV6-3 to TRBJ2-1; 15 nucleotides match TRBD2. There are 14 residues in the CDR3. V trimming: 6 bases; J trimming: 9 bases; junction bases outside the gene matches: 3. Germline V gene lookup returns CDR1 MNHEY and CDR2 SVGEGT. CDR3 region: CASRGLAGGIEQFF. DNA for the CDR3: TGTGCCAGCAGAGGACTAGCGGGAGGGATTGAGCAGTTCTTC.

This clonotype was seen a few times. This sequence joins TRBV7-2 and TRBJ2-3, with D unresolved. V dropped 4 bases and J dropped 2 bases, with 19 bases sitting between them. There are 17 residues in the CDR3. Germline V gene lookup returns CDR1 SGHTA and CDR2 FQGNSA. DNA of the CDR3: TGTGCCAGCAGCTCGTTAACCCGCCGTCTTTCCACAGATACGCAGTATTTT. Protein: CASSSLTRRLSTDTQYF.

This clonotype has just a few counts. The CDR3 sequence is CASSPSPRPYEQYF. The CDR3 nucleotides read TGTGCCAGCAGCCCCAGCCCAAGACCCTACGAGCAGTACTTC. The chain carries TRBV7-2 and TRBJ2-7; unclear D gene. The ends were cut back, 5 bases at V and 2 bases at J, with 13 bases in the middle. This CDR3 has 14 amino acids. The germline gives CDR1 SGHTA, CDR2 FQGNSA.

The chain is built from TRBV7-9 and TRBJ2-1, with TRBD1 as a possible D gene (6 bases). The CDR3 covers 15 residues. Trimming took off 3 bases at V and 3 bases at J, with 12 bases between the two ends. Germline lookup yields CDR1 SEHNR and CDR2 FQNEAQ (reference sequence). This CDR3 reads CASSFSQGFYNEQFF. As DNA, the CDR3 is TGTGCCAGCAGCTTTAGTCAGGGGTTCTACAATGAGCAGTTCTTC.

This clonotype was seen more than once but under ten times. This is likely a read error, given that the CDR3 carries no conserved phenylalanine or tryptophan at its end. This sequence joins TRBV28 and TRBJ2-3; 12 bases line up with TRBD2. The V and J ends lost 3 bases and 5 bases, in that order; junction bases with no gene match: 3. Germline lookup yields CDR1 MDHEN and CDR2 SYDVKM. The CDR3 runs 15 residues. In nucleotides, the CDR3 is TGTGCCAGCAGTTTGGTGGGACTAGCGGGAGATACGCAGTATCTT. Protein product: CASSLVGLAGDTQYL.

This clonotype was observed a few times. This chain joins TRBV11-2 and TRBJ1-5; no reliable D call. Trimming stripped 1 base from V and 7 bases from J, with 8 bases between. This CDR3 is 13 amino acids long. Germline CDR1 SGHAT, CDR2 FQNNGV. The CDR3 spells CASSLVSGQPQHF. The DNA for the CDR3 is TGTGCCAGCAGCTTAGTTTCCGGACAGCCCCAGCATTTT.

The chain combines TRBV10-1 with TRBJ2-1, with TRBD2 identical over 11 bases. Trimming took 4 bases from V and 9 from J; bases not matched to a gene: 8. Germline V gives CDR1 WNHNN, CDR2 SYGVQD (reference sequence). The CDR3 is made up of 15 amino acids. The CDR3 region has the DNA TGCGCCAGCAGTGTGGAGCGCCTAGCGGGAGGTGAGCAGTTCTTC. Its protein product is CASSVERLAGGEQFF.

This clonotype has a count of ten or more. One end of the junction varies from germline; a read error may be responsible. The J gene is TRBJ2-7, the V gene TRBV5-1; TRBD2 agrees at 7 bases. The germline CDR1 and CDR2 sequences are SGHRS and YFSETQ. The CDR3 spans 12 residues. The CDR3 is CASSLGGDEQYF. The CDR3 DNA reads TGTGCCAGCAGCCTGGGGGGGGACGAGCAGTACTTC.

This clonotype was counted only a few times. J is TRBJ2-5 and V is TRBV12-3 or TRBV12-4, with 9 bases that match TRBD1. After removal of 5 bases from V and 5 bases from J, the junction contained 6 bases not matched to a gene. The CDR3 length is 14 residues. The CDR3 DNA is TGTGCCAGCAGTCCGGGACAGGGCATCGAGACCCAGTACTTC. Protein sequence: CASSPGQGIETQYF.

V usage is TRBV20-1 and J usage is TRBJ2-1; 9 nucleotides align to TRBD2. Germline V CDR1 and CDR2: DFQATT, SNEGSKA (reference sequence). The CDR3 is made up of 15 amino acids. V trimming: 1 base; J trimming: 3 bases; junction bases outside the gene matches: 4. The CDR3 DNA follows: TGCAGTGCTAGAGTAGCGGGAGTCGGCTACAATGAGCAGTTCTTC. Encoded protein: CSARVAGVGYNEQFF.

Only a few counts were recorded for this clonotype. The CDR3 reads CASSARLAANTGELFF. In DNA form, the CDR3 reads TGTGCCAGCAGCGCCCGACTAGCGGCGAACACCGGGGAGCTGTTTTTT. This chain uses TRBV7-9 with TRBJ2-2; 9 nucleotides match TRBD2. Germline V gene lookup returns CDR1 SEHNR and CDR2 FQNEAQ (reference sequence). Trimming removed 5 bases from V and 0 bases from J; junction bases left unmatched: 4. The CDR3 has 16 amino acids.

This clonotype was recorded many times. The chain employs TRBV7-2 and TRBJ2-7, with 14 bases identical to TRBD2. V was pared by 4 bases and J by 3 bases, with 2 bases of the junction left unmatched. The CDR3 has 15 residues. In germline, CDR1 is SGHTA, CDR2 FQGNSA. The DNA for the CDR3 is TGTGCCAGCAGCTCGGGACTAGCGGGAGTCTACGAGCAGTACTTC. Its translation: CASSSGLAGVYEQYF.

This clonotype was counted many times. The CDR3 loop is CASSLARADGYTQYF. The CDR3 DNA is TGTGCCAGCAGTTTAGCACGGGCCGACGGGTATACGCAGTATTTT. This chain links TRBV12-3 or TRBV12-4 with TRBJ2-3, with D uncertain. CDR3 length equals 15 residues. Trimming removed 0 bases at V and 7 bases at J, with 14 bases between.

This clonotype has a handful of counts. The gene calls are TRBV11-2 and TRBJ2-5; D is perhaps TRBD1 (6 bases). The CDR3 contains 15 residues. Germline CDR1 SGHAT, CDR2 FQNNGV. V shed 5 bases and J shed 5 bases, with 18 bases lying between them. The CDR3 sequence is CASSPLGTQGETQYF. The DNA for the CDR3 is TGTGCCAGCAGCCCCCTCGGGACGCAGGGGGAGACCCAGTACTTC.